A single sample is the source of the 10 T cell receptor beta chains below, sequenced in a study of blood T cells in healthy people across ages (dated by TCRdb to between 2014 and 2016). Libraries were built with 5' RACE. Sequenced on an Illumina HiSeq 2500. A second roughly 6 to 11 cycle PCR used a sample-barcoded 5' primer and a J-beta primer mix. TCRdb's own reprocessing of the public reads used fastp at Q25 and MiXCR and kept productive beta chains. Every distinct CDR3 protein forms one entry, paired with its most common genes and DNA. Here the sample has roughly 700,000 distinct CDR3 sequences; 20% to 25% occur a single time. Clones ranked in the top ten supply around 9.2% of the sample. These data were likewise used in another study, on T cells of mothers and their children.

The source material was blood. These receptors all stem from a boy between 10 and 17 years old in good health.

This clonotype was seen a handful of times. J is TRBJ2-6 and V is TRBV25-1; unclear D gene. This CDR3 is built from 14 residues. V was trimmed by 1 base and J by 4 bases, leaving 5 bases between them. Germline values: CDR1 MGHDK, CDR2 SYGVNS. The CDR3, as DNA: TGTGCCAGCAGTGAATTTGGAGGGGCCAACGTCCTGACTTTC. This encodes CASSEFGGANVLTF.

This clonotype was seen a handful of times. V is TRBV27 and J is TRBJ2-7; possible D gene TRBD1, 5 bases. Trimming removed 2 bases from V and 0 bases from J, with 14 bases in between. The V gene's germline CDR1 is MNHEY and CDR2 SMNVEV (reference sequence). The CDR3 spans 16 residues. CDR3 coding DNA: TGTGCCAGCAGTTTAGATCAGGGATCAGCCTCCTACGAGCAGTACTTC. Translation: CASSLDQGSASYEQYF.

The V and J genes are TRBV6-2 or TRBV6-3 and TRBJ2-1; TRBD2 matches 8 bases. Germline assignment: CDR1 MNHEY and CDR2 SVGEGT. The CDR3 covers 14 residues. Trimming took 5 bases from V and 6 from J; bases not matched to a gene: 6. CDR3 region: CASSRSGGGNEQFF. CDR3 sequence (DNA): TGTGCCAGCAGTCGCTCCGGGGGGGGCAATGAGCAGTTCTTC.

There are many counts of this clonotype. The chain combines TRBV12-3 or TRBV12-4 with TRBJ1-2; D gene unclear. V was clipped by 3 bases and J by 2 bases, with 7 bases between them. This CDR3 is built from 13 residues. In nucleotides, the CDR3 is TGTGCCAGCAGTTTCACGCGAAACTATGGCTACACCTTC. Protein sequence: CASSFTRNYGYTF.

The chain couples TRBV10-3 to TRBJ1-1; possibly TRBD1 for D (6 bases). Trimming stripped 0 bases from V and 5 bases from J, with 13 bases between. The germline V gene encodes CDR1 ENHRY and CDR2 SYGVKD. The CDR3 extends over 15 amino acids. CDR3 protein: CAISESRDRGTEAFF. The CDR3 nucleotides read TGTGCCATCAGTGAGTCGAGGGATAGGGGGACTGAAGCTTTCTTT.

V is TRBV11-2 and J is TRBJ2-1; 7 nucleotides agree with TRBD2. This CDR3 region has 17 residues. The germline CDR1 and CDR2 sequences are SGHAT and FQNNGV. V trimming: 5 bases; J trimming: 1 base; junction bases outside the gene matches: 11. CDR3 bases: TGTGCCAGCAGCATAACTAGCGTCTTGGGGTCCTACAATGAGCAGTTCTTC. Amino acids: CASSITSVLGSYNEQFF.

This clonotype was seen more than once but under ten times. V is TRBV12-3 or TRBV12-4 and J is TRBJ1-2, with D perhaps TRBD1 (6 bases). This CDR3 spans 12 amino acids. V lost 2 bases to trimming and J lost 8 bases, with 9 bases between them. The CDR3, as DNA: TGTGCCAGCAGTTTAAAGGACAGAGGCTACACCTTC. Its translation is CASSLKDRGYTF.

This clonotype turned up a few times. This sequence joins TRBV7-3 and TRBJ1-3, with D maybe TRBD1 (6 bases). Looked up from germline, CDR1 is SGHTA and CDR2 is FQGTGA. Trimming removed 3 bases from V and 4 bases from J, with 13 bases in between. CDR3 size: 15 residues. CDR3 in DNA: TGTGCCAGCAGCTTGACCAGGGGCTCCGGAAACACCATATATTTT. Its translation: CASSLTRGSGNTIYF. The whole variable domain, remainder taken from reference TRBV7-3 and TRBJ1-3, is GAGVSQTPSNKVTEKGKYVELRCDPISGHTALYWYRQSLGQGPEFLIYFQGTGAADDSGLPNDRFFAVRPEGSVSTLKIQRTERGDSAVYLCASSLTRGSGNTIYFGEGSWLTVV.

This clonotype was counted only a few times. CDR3 DNA sequence: TGTGCCAGCAGCGCCTTCGGCCTCAGTGGAGAGACCCAGTACTTC. As protein: CASSAFGLSGETQYF. V gene TRBV9 combines with J gene TRBJ2-5; no definite D call. CDR1 and CDR2 from the germline V gene are SGDLS and YYNGEE. V lost 3 bases and J 4 bases, leaving 16 bases between the germline ends. The CDR3 spans 15 residues.

This clonotype was observed at least ten times. The chain links TRBV7-2 to TRBJ2-5; 7 bases are shared with TRBD2. This CDR3 is 15 amino acids long. The V segment lost 5 bases and the J segment 1 base; nucleotides outside the gene matches: 7. The germline CDR1 and CDR2 sequences are SGHTA and FQGNSA. CDR3 residues: CASSPFGGGQETQYF. In DNA, the CDR3 is TGTGCCAGCAGCCCCTTCGGCGGGGGCCAAGAGACCCAGTACTTC. The entire variable domain, with the rest obtained from reference TRBV7-2 and TRBJ2-5, is as follows: GAGVSQSPSNKVTEKGKDVELRCDPISGHTALYWYRQSLGQGLEFLIYFQGNSAPDKSGLPSDRFSAERTGGSVSTLTIQRTQQEDSAVYLCASSPFGGGQETQYFGPGTRLLVL.